The 5 T cell receptor beta chains in this list originate from one sample, sequenced in a study of PD-1 blockade in classical Hodgkin lymphoma. Profiling relied on immunoSEQ multiplex PCR, and the TCRdb table lists in-frame clones only, not all of them. The data contain 45,000 to 65,000 clones, over 60% of them singletons. Every patient was affected by relapse after autologous stem cell transplantation, while exposure to brentuximab vedotin was not uniform. The sequencing here drew on peripheral blood mononuclear cells (PBMCs), taken before the second cycle of nivolumab. Every receptor here comes from a human donor with classical Hodgkin lymphoma.

The sample holds a few counts of this clone. The chain recombines TRBV9 with TRBJ2-5; 8 positions match TRBD1. The length of the CDR3 is 15 residues. Germline assignment: CDR1 SGDLS and CDR2 YYNGEE. J was trimmed by 2 bases and V by 3 bases; bases with no gene match: 6. In nucleotides, the CDR3 is TGTGCCAGCAGCGCCCGGGGGACAGGACAAGAGACCCAGTACTTC. Translation: CASSARGTGQETQYF.

This chain connects TRBV5-6 to TRBJ1-5; D ambiguous. This CDR3 comprises 16 residues. Germline CDR1 is SGHDT and CDR2 is YYEEEE. Trimming shortened V by 5 bases and J by 3 bases, and 18 bases separated the two germline ends. The CDR3 nucleotides read TGTGCCAGCAGACCCTGGGTTGGCTCCCTCAATCAGCCCCAGCATTTT. As protein: CASRPWVGSLNQPQHF.

The V and J genes are TRBV28 and TRBJ1-5; the D gene is possibly TRBD1 (5 bases). The germline V gene encodes CDR1 MDHEN and CDR2 SYDVKM. Trimming removed 9 bases from V and 3 bases from J, with 18 bases in between. The CDR3 sequence is 15 residues long. The CDR3 spells CASALGAGYNQPQHF. DNA of the CDR3: TGTGCCAGTGCGTTAGGGGCGGGGTACAATCAGCCCCAGCATTTT.

The chain joins TRBV5-6 to TRBJ2-3; 9 bases match TRBD1. This CDR3 region has 17 residues. V lost 1 base and J lost 2; bases outside the gene matches: 8. Germline assignment: CDR1 SGHDT and CDR2 YYEEEE. CDR3 nucleotide sequence: TGTGCCAGCAGCTTGTTATTGGGACAGGGATACACAGATACGCAGTATTTT. Residues: CASSLLLGQGYTDTQYF.

J is TRBJ2-5 and V is TRBV7-2, with TRBD2 matching over 7 bases. Losses at the gene ends were 2 bases for V and 2 bases for J; bases not matched to a gene: 5. The CDR3 extends over 15 amino acids. The germline CDR1 and CDR2 sequences are SGHTA and FQGNSA. CDR3 loop: CASSLMGGEQETQYF. CDR3 nucleotide sequence: TGTGCCAGCAGCTTAATGGGGGGGGAGCAAGAGACCCAGTACTTC.